This T cell receptor (beta chain) was recorded in a study of T cell changes during pregnancy in multiple sclerosis. This clone was recorded only once. CDR1 is SGHNT and CDR2 is YENEEA in the germline V gene. This CDR3 is 15 amino acids long. Trimming at V came to 5 bases and at J to 9 bases, leaving 11 bases not matched to a gene. Assay used: immunoSEQ multiplex PCR; TCRdb lists only in-frame clones, some missing. The sample has tens of thousands of clones; 85% to 95% are singletons. The clonotype comes from a female donor in good health, enrolled as a control in a pregnancy study. The V call is TRBV11-3, the J call TRBJ2-1; TRBD2 matches 9 bases. The sequences come from peripheral blood, collected in the third trimester of pregnancy. The CDR3 sequence is CASSVAGAAVSEQFF. DNA of the CDR3: TGTGCCAGCAGCGTAGCGGGAGCCGCGGTGAGTGAGCAGTTCTTC.